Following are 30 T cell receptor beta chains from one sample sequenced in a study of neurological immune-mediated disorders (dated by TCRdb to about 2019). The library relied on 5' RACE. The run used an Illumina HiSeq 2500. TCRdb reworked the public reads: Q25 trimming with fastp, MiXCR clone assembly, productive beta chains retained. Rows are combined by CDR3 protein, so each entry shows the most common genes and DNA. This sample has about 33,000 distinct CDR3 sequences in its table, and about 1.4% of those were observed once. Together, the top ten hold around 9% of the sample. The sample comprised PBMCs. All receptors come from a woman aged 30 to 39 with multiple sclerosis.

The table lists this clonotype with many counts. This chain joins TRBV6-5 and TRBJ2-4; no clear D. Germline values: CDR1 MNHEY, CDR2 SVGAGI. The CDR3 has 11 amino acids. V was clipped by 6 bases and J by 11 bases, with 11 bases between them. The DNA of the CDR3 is TGTGCCAGCAGGGGTCCTTTCGTTCAGTACTTC. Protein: CASRGPFVQYF.

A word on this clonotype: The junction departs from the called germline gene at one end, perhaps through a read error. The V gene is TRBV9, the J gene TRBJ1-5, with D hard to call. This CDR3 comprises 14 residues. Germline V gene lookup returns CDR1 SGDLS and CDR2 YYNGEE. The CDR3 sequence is CASSVAGSNQPQNF. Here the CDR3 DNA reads TGTGCCAGCAGCGTAGCTGGGAGCAATCAGCCCCAGAATTTT.

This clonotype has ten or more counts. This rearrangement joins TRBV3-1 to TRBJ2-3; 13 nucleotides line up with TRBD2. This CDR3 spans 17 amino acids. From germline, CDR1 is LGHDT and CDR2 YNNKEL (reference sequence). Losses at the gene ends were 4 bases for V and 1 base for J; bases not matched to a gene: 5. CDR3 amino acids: CASSPGTSGARTDTQYF. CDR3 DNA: TGTGCCAGCAGCCCCGGGACTAGCGGGGCCCGCACAGATACGCAGTATTTT.

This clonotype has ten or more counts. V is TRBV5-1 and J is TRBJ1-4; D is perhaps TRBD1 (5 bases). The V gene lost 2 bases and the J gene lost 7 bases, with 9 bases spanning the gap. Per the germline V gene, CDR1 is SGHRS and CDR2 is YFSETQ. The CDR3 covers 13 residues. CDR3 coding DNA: TGCGCCAGCAGCTTCGGGGGGGGTGAAAAACTGTTTTTT. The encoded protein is CASSFGGGEKLFF.

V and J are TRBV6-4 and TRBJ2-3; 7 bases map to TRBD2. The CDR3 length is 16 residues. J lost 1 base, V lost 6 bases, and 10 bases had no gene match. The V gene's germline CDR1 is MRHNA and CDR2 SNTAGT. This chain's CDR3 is CASSPIAGFGTDTQYF. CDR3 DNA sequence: TGTGCCAGCAGCCCAATAGCGGGCTTCGGCACAGATACGCAGTATTTT.

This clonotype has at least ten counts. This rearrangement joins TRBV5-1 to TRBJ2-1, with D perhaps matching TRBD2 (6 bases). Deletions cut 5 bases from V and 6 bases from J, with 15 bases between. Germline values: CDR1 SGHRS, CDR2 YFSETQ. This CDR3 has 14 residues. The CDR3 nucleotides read TGCGCCAGCAGGGGGGGACCAGCTGCCAATGAGCAGTTCTTC. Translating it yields CASRGGPAANEQFF.

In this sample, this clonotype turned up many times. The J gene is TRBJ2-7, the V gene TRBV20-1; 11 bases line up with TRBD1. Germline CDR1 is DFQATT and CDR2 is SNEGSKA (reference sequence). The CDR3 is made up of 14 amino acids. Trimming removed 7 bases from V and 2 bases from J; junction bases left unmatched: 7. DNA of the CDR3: TGCAGTGGTCAGGGGGGACAGGGGGCCTACGAGCAGTACTTC. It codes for CSGQGGQGAYEQYF.

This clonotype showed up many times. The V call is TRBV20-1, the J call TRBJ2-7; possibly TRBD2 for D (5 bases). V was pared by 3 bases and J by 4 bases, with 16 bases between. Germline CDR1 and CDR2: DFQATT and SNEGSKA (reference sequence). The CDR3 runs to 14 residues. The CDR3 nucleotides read TGCAGTGCTAGCCCCTCGGAGGTGGGGTACGAGCAGTACTTC. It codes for CSASPSEVGYEQYF.

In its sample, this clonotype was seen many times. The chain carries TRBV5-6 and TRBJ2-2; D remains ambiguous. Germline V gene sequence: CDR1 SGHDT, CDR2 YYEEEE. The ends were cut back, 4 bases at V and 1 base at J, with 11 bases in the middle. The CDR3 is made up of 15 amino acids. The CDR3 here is CASSRGGWNTGELFF. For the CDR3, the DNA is TGTGCCAGCAGCCGAGGCGGCTGGAACACCGGGGAGCTGTTTTTT.

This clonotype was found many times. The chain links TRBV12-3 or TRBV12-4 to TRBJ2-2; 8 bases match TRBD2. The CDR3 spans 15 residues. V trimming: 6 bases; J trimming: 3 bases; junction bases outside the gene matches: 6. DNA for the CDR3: TGTGCCAGCAGGCAAGGACTAGCAGACACCGGGGAGCTGTTTTTT. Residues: CASRQGLADTGELFF.

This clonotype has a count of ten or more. The CDR3 region has the DNA TGTGCCAGCAGCCAAGTTAACCTGAAGTACTTC. Translating gives CASSQVNLKYF. This chain joins TRBV14 and TRBJ2-5; D is undetermined. Trimming cost V 1 base and J 12 bases, with 9 bases left between them. CDR1 SGHDN and CDR2 FVKESK come from the germline V gene. The CDR3 length is 11 residues.

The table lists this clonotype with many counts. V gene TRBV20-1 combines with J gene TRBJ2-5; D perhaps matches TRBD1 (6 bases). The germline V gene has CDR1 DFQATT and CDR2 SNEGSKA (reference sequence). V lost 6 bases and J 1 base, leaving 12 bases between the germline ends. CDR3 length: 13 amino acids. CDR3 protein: CSASGHLQETQYF. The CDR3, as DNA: TGCAGTGCCTCGGGACACCTCCAAGAGACCCAGTACTTC.

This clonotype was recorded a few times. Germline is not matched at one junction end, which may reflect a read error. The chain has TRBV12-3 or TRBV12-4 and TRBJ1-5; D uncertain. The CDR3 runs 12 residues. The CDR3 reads CASSFGNQHQHF. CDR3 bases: TGTGCCAGCAGTTTCGGAAATCAGCACCAGCATTTT.

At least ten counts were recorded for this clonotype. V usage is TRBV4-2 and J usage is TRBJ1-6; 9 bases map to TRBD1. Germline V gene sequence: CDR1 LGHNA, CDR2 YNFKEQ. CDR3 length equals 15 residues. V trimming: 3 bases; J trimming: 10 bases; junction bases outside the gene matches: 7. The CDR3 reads CASSHGQGSGSPLHF. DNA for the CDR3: TGTGCCAGCAGCCATGGACAGGGGTCAGGATCACCCCTCCACTTT.

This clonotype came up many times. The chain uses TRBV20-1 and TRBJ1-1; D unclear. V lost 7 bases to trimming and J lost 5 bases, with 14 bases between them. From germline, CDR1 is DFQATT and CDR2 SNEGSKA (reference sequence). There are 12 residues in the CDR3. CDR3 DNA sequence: TGCAGTGTCCTCGGGTCGAGGACTGAAGCTTTCTTT. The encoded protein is CSVLGSRTEAFF.

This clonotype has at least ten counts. The CDR3 sequence is CASKNVNQPQHF. The CDR3 bases are TGTGCCAGCAAGAACGTAAATCAGCCCCAGCATTTT. This chain connects TRBV2 to TRBJ1-5; D remains ambiguous. The CDR3 consists of 12 residues. The V end was cut by 7 bases, the J end by 4 bases, with 8 bases between. CDR1 is SNHLY, CDR2 FYNNEI, per germline.

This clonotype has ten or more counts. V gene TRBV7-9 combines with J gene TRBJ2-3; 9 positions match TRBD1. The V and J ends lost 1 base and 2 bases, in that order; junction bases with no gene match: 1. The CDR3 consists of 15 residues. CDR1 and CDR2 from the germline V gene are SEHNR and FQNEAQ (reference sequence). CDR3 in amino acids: CASSLGTGVTDTQYF. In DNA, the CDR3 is TGTGCCAGCAGCTTAGGGACAGGGGTCACAGATACGCAGTATTTT.

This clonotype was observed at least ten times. CDR3 loop: CASSRAQQGFEQFF. The CDR3, as DNA: TGTGCCAGCAGCCGAGCTCAGCAGGGTTTTGAGCAGTTCTTC. This rearrangement joins TRBV7-2 to TRBJ2-1, with a possible D match to TRBD1 (5 bases). The ends were cut back, 5 bases at V and 9 bases at J, with 17 bases in the middle. Germline values: CDR1 SGHTA, CDR2 FQGNSA. CDR3 size: 14 residues.

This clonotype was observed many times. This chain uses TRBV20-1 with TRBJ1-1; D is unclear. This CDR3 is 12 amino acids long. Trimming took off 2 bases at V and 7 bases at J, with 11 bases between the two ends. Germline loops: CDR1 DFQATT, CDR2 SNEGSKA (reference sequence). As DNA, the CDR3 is TGCAGTGCTAGATCGAGTGGGATTGAAGCTTTCTTT. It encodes CSARSSGIEAFF.

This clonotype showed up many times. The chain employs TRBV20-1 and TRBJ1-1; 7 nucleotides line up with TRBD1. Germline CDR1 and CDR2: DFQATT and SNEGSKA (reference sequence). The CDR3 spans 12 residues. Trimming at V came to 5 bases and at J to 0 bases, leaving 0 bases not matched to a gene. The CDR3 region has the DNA TGCAGTGCTGGACAGGTGAACACTGAAGCTTTCTTT. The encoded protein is CSAGQVNTEAFF.

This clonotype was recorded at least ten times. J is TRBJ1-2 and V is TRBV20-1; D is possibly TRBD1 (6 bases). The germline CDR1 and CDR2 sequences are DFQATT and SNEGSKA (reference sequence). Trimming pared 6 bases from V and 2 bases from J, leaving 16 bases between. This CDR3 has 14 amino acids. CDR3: CSASPGVQNYGYTF. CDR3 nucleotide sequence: TGCAGTGCCAGCCCAGGGGTCCAGAACTATGGCTACACCTTC.

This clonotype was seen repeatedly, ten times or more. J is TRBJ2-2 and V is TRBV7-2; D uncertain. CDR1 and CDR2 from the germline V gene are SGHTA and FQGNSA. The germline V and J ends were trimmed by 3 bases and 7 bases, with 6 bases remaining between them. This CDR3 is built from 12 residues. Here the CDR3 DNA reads TGTGCCAGCAGCTTTCTCGTCGGGGAGCTGTTTTTT. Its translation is CASSFLVGELFF.

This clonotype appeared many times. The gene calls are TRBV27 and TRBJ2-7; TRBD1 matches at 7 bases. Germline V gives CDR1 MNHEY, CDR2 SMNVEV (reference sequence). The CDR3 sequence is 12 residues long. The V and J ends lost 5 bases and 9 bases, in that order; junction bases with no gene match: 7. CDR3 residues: CASSPQGLGQYF. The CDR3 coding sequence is TGTGCCAGCAGTCCACAGGGGCTGGGGCAGTACTTC.

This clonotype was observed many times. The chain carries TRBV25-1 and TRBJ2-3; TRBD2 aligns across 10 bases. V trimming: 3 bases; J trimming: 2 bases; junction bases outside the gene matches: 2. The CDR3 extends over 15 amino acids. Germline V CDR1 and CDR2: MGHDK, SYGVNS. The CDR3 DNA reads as TGTGCCAGCAGTGATCTAGCGGGGGCCACAGATACGCAGTATTTT. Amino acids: CASSDLAGATDTQYF.

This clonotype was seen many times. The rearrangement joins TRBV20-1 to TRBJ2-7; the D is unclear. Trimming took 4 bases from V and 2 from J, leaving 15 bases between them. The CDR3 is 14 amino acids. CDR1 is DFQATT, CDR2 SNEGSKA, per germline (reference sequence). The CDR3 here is CSATPLTQAYEQYF. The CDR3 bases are TGCAGTGCTACACCTCTTACGCAGGCCTACGAGCAGTACTTC.

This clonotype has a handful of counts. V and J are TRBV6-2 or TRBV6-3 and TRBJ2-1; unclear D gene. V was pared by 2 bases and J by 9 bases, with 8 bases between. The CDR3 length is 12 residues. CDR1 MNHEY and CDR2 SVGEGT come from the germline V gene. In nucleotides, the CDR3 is TGTGCCAGCAGTTACGATCCTACTGAGCAGTTCTTC. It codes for CASSYDPTEQFF.

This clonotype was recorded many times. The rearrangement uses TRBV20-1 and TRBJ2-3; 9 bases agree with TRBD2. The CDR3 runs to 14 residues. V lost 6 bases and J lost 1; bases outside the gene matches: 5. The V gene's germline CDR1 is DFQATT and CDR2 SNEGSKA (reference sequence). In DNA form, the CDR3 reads TGCAGTGCCAGACGGACTAGCGGCACAGATACGCAGTATTTT. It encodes CSARRTSGTDTQYF.

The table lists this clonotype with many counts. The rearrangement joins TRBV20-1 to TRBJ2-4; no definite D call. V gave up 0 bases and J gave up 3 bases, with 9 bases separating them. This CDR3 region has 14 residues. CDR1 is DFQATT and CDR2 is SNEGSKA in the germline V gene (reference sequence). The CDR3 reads CSAREGLGKNIQYF. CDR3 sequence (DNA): TGCAGTGCTAGAGAGGGGTTGGGCAAAAACATTCAGTACTTC.

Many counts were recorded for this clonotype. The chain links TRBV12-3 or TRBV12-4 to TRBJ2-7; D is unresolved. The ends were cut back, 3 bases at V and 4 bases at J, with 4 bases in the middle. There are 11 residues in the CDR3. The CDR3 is CASSFRYEQYF. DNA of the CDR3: TGTGCCAGCAGTTTTCGGTACGAGCAGTACTTC.

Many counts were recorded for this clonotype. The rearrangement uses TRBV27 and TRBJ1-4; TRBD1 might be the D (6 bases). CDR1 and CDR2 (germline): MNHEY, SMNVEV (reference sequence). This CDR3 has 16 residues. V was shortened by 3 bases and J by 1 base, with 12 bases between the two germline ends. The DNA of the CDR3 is TGTGCCAGCAGTTTGGCAGGGGCCTTAACTAATGAAAAACTGTTTTTT. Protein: CASSLAGALTNEKLFF.